These T cell receptor beta chains were read from a single sample in a study of blood T cell repertoires in COVID-19. Repertoires were generated with immunoSEQ multiplex PCR, while TCRdb's copy carries only in-frame clones and drops some. Found here are about 100,000 clones, 80% to 90% of them singletons; the top ten hold about 15%. The material sequenced was peripheral blood. The receptors were sampled from a man over 45 with acute or convalescent COVID-19. Both conserved end residues are part of each CDR3. Each record gives: D gene, clone size, V gene, J gene, CDR3 protein, CDR3 DNA. D genes are given only for firm matches. Clone size is not always given. Where it is, it says once, few, many or a class for expanded clones.

>-|-|TRBV30|TRBJ2-3
CAWEWGSTDTQYF
TGTGCCTGGGAGTGGGGCAGCACAGATACGCAGTATTTT
>TRBD2|-|TRBV6-5|TRBJ2-1
CANALSGSGNEQFF
TGTGCCAACGCGCTTAGCGGGAGTGGCAATGAGCAGTTCTTC
>TRBD1|-|TRBV15|TRBJ2-3
CATSNPSGQGTDTQYF
TGTGCCACCAGCAACCCTTCGGGACAGGGCACAGATACGCAGTATTTT
>TRBD1|-|TRBV5-6|TRBJ2-1
CASSPRDRAYNEQFF
TGTGCCAGCAGCCCTCGGGACAGGGCCTACAATGAGCAGTTCTTC
>-|-|TRBV5-1|TRBJ1-1
CASALSGNILNTEAFF
TGCGCCAGCGCCCTTTCAGGGAACATCCTGAACACTGAAGCTTTCTTT
>TRBD1|-|TRBV5-1|TRBJ2-7
CASSFRTGEGYEQYF
TGCGCCAGCAGCTTCCGGACAGGGGAAGGCTACGAGCAGTACTTC
>TRBD1|once|TRBV7-2|TRBJ2-3
CASSLTGVIDTQYF
TGTGCCAGCAGCTTAACAGGGGTGATAGATACGCAGTATTTT
>-|-|TRBV3-1/TRBV3-2|TRBJ2-7
CASSQGLDVWEQYF
TGTGCCAGCAGCCAAGGACTAGATGTCTGGGAGCAGTACTTC
>-|-|TRBV27|TRBJ2-7
CASSILYEQYF
TGTGCCAGCAGTATCCTCTACGAGCAGTACTTC
>-|-|TRBV15|TRBJ2-7
CATSRDRSNRGRVPYEQYF
TGTGCCACCAGCAGAGATCGGTCGAATCGGGGTCGGGTCCCCTACGAGCAGTACTTC
>-|-|TRBV28|TRBJ1-4
CASSLLDSRQKLFF
TGTGCCAGCAGTTTATTGGACTCGAGGCAAAAACTGTTTTTT
>-|-|TRBV7-8|TRBJ2-5
CASSPRRDSQETQYF
TGTGCCAGCAGCCCCCGCCGGGACTCCCAAGAGACCCAGTACTTC
>TRBD1|-|TRBV6-2/TRBV6-3|TRBJ2-7
CASSQDRGFNEQYF
TGTGCCAGCAGCCAGGACAGGGGATTCAACGAGCAGTACTTC
>-|-|TRBV4-1|TRBJ1-1
CASSRDRGDEAFF
TGCGCCAGCAGCCGGGACCGGGGGGATGAAGCTTTCTTT
>TRBD1|once|TRBV28|TRBJ1-5
CASSFEGAGFQPQHF
TGTGCCAGCAGTTTCGAGGGGGCAGGATTTCAGCCCCAGCATTTT
>-|-|TRBV6-1|TRBJ2-7
CASSEIRAVGEQYF
TGTGCCAGCAGTGAAATCAGGGCAGTTGGCGAGCAGTACTTC
>TRBD2|-|TRBV27|TRBJ2-7
CASSSGTSGNEQYF
TGTGCCAGCAGTTCCGGGACTAGCGGGAACGAGCAGTACTTC
>-|once|TRBV19|TRBJ2-1
CASTMGRGWGNEQFF
TGTGCCAGTACCATGGGTAGGGGTTGGGGCAATGAGCAGTTCTTC
>TRBD1|-|TRBV5-1|TRBJ2-3
CASSTRGQEDTQYF
TGCGCCAGCAGCACGAGGGGGCAGGAAGATACGCAGTATTTT
>TRBD1|-|TRBV28|TRBJ1-6
CASIKRRQGNSPLHF
TGTGCCAGCATCAAACGCAGACAGGGTAATTCACCCCTCCACTTT
>-|-|TRBV5-1|TRBJ2-1
CASSFLSGLSYNEQFF
TGCGCCAGCAGCTTCCTCAGCGGGCTTTCCTACAATGAGCAGTTCTTC
>TRBD1|-|TRBV5-6|TRBJ2-7
CASSPDTRDSYEQYF
TGTGCCAGCAGCCCTGATACCCGGGACAGCTACGAGCAGTACTTC
>-|-|TRBV2|TRBJ1-1
CASRNRDVSTEAFF
TGTGCCAGCAGAAACAGGGACGTGAGCACTGAAGCTTTCTTT
>-|-|TRBV2|TRBJ2-1
CASSILASSNEQFF
TGTGCCAGCAGTATATTAGCTTCGAGCAATGAGCAGTTCTTC
>-|-|TRBV6-1|TRBJ2-7
CASSETGYDYEQYF
TGTGCCAGCAGTGAAACAGGGTATGACTACGAGCAGTACTTC
>-|once|TRBV24-1|TRBJ1-2
CATSDSSAGDYGYTF
TGTGCCACCAGTGATTCCTCGGCAGGGGACTATGGCTACACCTTC
>-|-|TRBV7-9|TRBJ2-1
CASSLRNSYNEQFF
TGTGCCAGCAGCTTAAGAAACTCGTACAATGAGCAGTTCTTC
>-|-|TRBV2|TRBJ1-1
CASTPPFGPAEAFF
TGTGCCAGCACCCCACCTTTTGGCCCCGCAGAAGCTTTCTTT
>-|-|TRBV29-1|TRBJ2-7
CSVEDKAGPESPYEQYF
TGCAGCGTTGAAGATAAGGCAGGGCCTGAATCACCCTACGAGCAGTACTTC
>TRBD1|once|TRBV30|TRBJ1-5
CAWSPGQNQPQHF
TGTGCCTGGAGTCCGGGACAGAATCAGCCCCAGCATTTT
>-|-|TRBV28|TRBJ2-7
CASSLLLYGQYF
TGTGCCAGCAGTTTATTACTCTACGGGCAGTACTTC
>-|-|TRBV20-1|TRBJ1-1
CSASNQAEAFF
TGCAGTGCTTCTAACCAAGCTGAAGCTTTCTTT
>-|once|TRBV10-3|TRBJ2-2
CAIRLQGTGELFF
TGTGCCATCAGACTACAGGGCACCGGGGAGCTGTTTTTT
>TRBD2|-|TRBV7-9|TRBJ2-1
CASSLLREGGNEQFF
TGTGCCAGCAGCTTATTGAGGGAGGGCGGTAATGAGCAGTTCTTC
>TRBD1|-|TRBV5-1|TRBJ1-3
CASQRETGMRNTIYF
TGCGCCAGTCAAAGGGAGACAGGGATGAGAAACACCATATATTTT
>-|-|TRBV6-5|TRBJ1-6
CASILGGAANSPLHF
TGTGCCAGCATCCTAGGGGGGGCTGCAAATTCACCCCTCCACTTT
>-|-|TRBV6-1|TRBJ1-1
CASSEIRALNTEAFF
TGTGCCAGCAGTGAGATCAGGGCCCTGAACACTGAAGCTTTCTTT
>TRBD1|-|TRBV5-6|TRBJ1-6
CASSSRGKGISPLHF
TGTGCCAGCAGCTCCAGGGGGAAGGGAATTTCACCCCTCCACTTT
>-|-|TRBV7-2|TRBJ2-1
CASSLTPGFYNEQFF
TGTGCCAGCAGCTTAACCCCCGGGTTCTACAATGAGCAGTTCTTC
>-|-|TRBV24-1|TRBJ2-2
CATSDSSPGLNTGELFF
TGTGCCACCAGTGATTCGTCCCCAGGTCTTAACACCGGGGAGCTGTTTTTT